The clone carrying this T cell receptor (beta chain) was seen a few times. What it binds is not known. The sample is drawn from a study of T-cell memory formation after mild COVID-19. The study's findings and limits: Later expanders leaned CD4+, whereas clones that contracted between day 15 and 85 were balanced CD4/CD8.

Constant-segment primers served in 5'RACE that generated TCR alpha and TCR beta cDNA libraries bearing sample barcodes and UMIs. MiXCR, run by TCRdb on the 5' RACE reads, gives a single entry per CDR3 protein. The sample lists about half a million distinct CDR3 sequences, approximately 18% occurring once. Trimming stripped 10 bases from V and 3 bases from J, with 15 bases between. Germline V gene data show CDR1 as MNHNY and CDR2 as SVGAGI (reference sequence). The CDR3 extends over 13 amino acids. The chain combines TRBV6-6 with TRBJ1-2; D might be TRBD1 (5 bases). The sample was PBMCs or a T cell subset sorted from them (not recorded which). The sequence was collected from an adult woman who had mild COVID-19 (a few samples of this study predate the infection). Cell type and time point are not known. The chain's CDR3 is CATDAGSYYGYTF. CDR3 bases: TGTGCCACCGACGCAGGGAGTTACTATGGCTACACCTTC.